These 22 T cell receptor beta chains originate from one sample sequenced in a study of blood T cell repertoires in COVID-19. Sequencing used immunoSEQ multiplex PCR; TCRdb keeps in-frame clones, though not all of them. The table shows 200,000 to 250,000 clones, with approximately 78% occurring only once. The sample was peripheral blood. All receptors come from an elderly woman with COVID-19, enrolled during active disease.

This clone was detected only a few times. This chain links TRBV4-3 with TRBJ2-7, with TRBD2 matching 7 bases. This CDR3 spans 16 amino acids. The V gene's germline CDR1 is LGHNA and CDR2 YSLEER. Losses at the gene ends were 5 bases for V and 6 bases for J; bases not matched to a gene: 16. This CDR3 reads CASSSRRTSERVEQYF. The CDR3 bases are TGCGCCAGCAGCTCCCGACGTACTAGCGAGCGGGTCGAGCAGTACTTC.

The rearrangement uses TRBV2 and TRBJ1-1; D is unclear. This CDR3 comprises 15 residues. The V end was cut by 6 bases, the J end by 1 base, with 15 bases between. The germline V gene has CDR1 SNHLY and CDR2 FYNNEI. Written as DNA, the CDR3 is TGTGCCAGCAGGGATGGGAGTTTGAAGAACACTGAAGCTTTCTTT. This encodes CASRDGSLKNTEAFF.

The genes are TRBV6-1 and TRBJ1-2, with D hard to call. Trimming cost V 3 bases and J 4 bases, with 18 bases left between them. The CDR3 spans 16 residues. The germline CDR1 and CDR2 sequences are MNHNS and SASEGT. CDR3 residues: CASSETWERPIYGYTF. In nucleotides, the CDR3 is TGTGCCAGCAGTGAGACATGGGAGAGACCTATCTATGGCTACACCTTC.

The CDR3 coding sequence is TGCGCCAGCAGCCAAGGGGCGGGACTTTATGGCTACACCTTC. This sequence encodes CASSQGAGLYGYTF. J is TRBJ1-2 and V is TRBV4-3; weak D call: TRBD1 (5 bases). Trimming cost V 1 base and J 5 bases, with 11 bases left between them. The CDR3 runs 14 residues. Germline V CDR1 and CDR2: LGHNA, YSLEER.

This clone has a count of ten or more. The gene calls are TRBV11-2 and TRBJ2-1; TRBD2 aligns across 10 bases. This CDR3 has 16 residues. Germline V gives CDR1 SGHAT, CDR2 FQNNGV. V dropped 5 bases and J dropped 1; count of bases not matched to a gene: 5. The CDR3 nucleotides read TGTGCCAGCAGCCGTAGCGGGGGGTCGTCCTACAATGAGCAGTTCTTC. Encoded protein: CASSRSGGSSYNEQFF. The full variable domain, completed using reference TRBV11-2 and TRBJ2-1, is EAGVAQSPRYKIIEKRQSVAFWCNPISGHATLYWYQQILGQGPKLLIQFQNNGVVDDSQLPKDRFSAERLKGVDSTLKIQPAKLEDSAVYLCASSRSGGSSYNEQFFGPGTRLTVL.

The V call is TRBV5-1, the J call TRBJ2-3; TRBD2 matches 10 bases. The trim removed 5 bases at V and 6 bases at J, leaving 3 bases unmatched. Germline lookup yields CDR1 SGHRS and CDR2 YFSETQ. The CDR3 extends over 13 amino acids. Here the CDR3 DNA reads TGCGCCAGCAGGGTAGCGGGGGGCGATACGCAGTATTTT. Translation gives CASRVAGGDTQYF.

The table lists this clone with a few counts. The chain has TRBV18 and TRBJ1-1; TRBD1 aligns across 9 bases. The CDR3 spans 15 residues. Trimming at V came to 6 bases and at J to 1 base, leaving 6 bases not matched to a gene. Per germline, CDR1 KGHSH and CDR2 LQKENI. The CDR3 is CASSPKQGANTEAFF. As DNA, the CDR3 is TGTGCCAGCTCGCCAAAACAGGGGGCGAACACTGAAGCTTTCTTT.

The V and J genes are TRBV6-2 or TRBV6-3 and TRBJ1-5; D is uncertain. Germline loops: CDR1 MNHEY, CDR2 SVGEGT. V lost 0 bases, J lost 7 bases, and 10 bases lay in between. This CDR3 is built from 14 residues. The CDR3 loop reads CASSYSTRIQPQHF. CDR3 nucleotide sequence: TGTGCCAGCAGTTACTCGACAAGGATACAGCCCCAGCATTTT.

CDR3 DNA sequence: TGTGCCATACTTTTTGACTATGGCTACACCTTC. Encoded protein: CAILFDYGYTF. V is TRBV24-1 and J is TRBJ1-2; D remains unclear. Per the germline V gene, CDR1 is KGHDR and CDR2 is SFDVKD. V shed 11 bases and J shed 3 bases, with 9 bases lying between them. The CDR3 has 11 amino acids.

The gene calls are TRBV5-1 and TRBJ2-5, with a weak D call TRBD2 (5 bases). Germline CDR1 and CDR2: SGHRS and YFSETQ. V gave up 3 bases and J gave up 5 bases, with 8 bases separating them. CDR3 length: 12 amino acids. The CDR3 reads CASSSSGETQYF. The CDR3 nucleotides are TGCGCCAGCAGCTCCTCGGGGGAGACCCAGTACTTC.

A note on this clone: One end of the junction does not line up with germline, which may come from a read error. The chain is built from TRBV5-1 and TRBJ1-1; D is undetermined. Germline CDR1 SGHRS, CDR2 YFSETQ. The CDR3 extends over 13 amino acids. The DNA of the CDR3 is TGCGCCAGCAGCTTGGGGCAGAACGCTGAAGCTTTCTTT. It encodes CASSLGQNAEAFF.

This clone was recorded only once. V gene TRBV7-8 combines with J gene TRBJ1-2; 7 bases line up with TRBD1. The V segment lost 1 base and the J segment 6 bases; nucleotides outside the gene matches: 11. The CDR3 has 16 amino acids. Germline CDR1 is SGHVS and CDR2 is FQNEAQ. The CDR3 DNA is TGTGCCAGCAGCTTAGTGAGACAGGGAAGGAGAAATGGCTACACCTTC. Its translation: CASSLVRQGRRNGYTF.

This rearrangement joins TRBV6-5 to TRBJ1-5; 8 positions agree with TRBD1. The V and J ends lost 6 bases and 6 bases, in that order; junction bases with no gene match: 7. The CDR3 sequence is 14 residues long. CDR1 and CDR2 from the germline V gene are MNHEY and SVGAGI. CDR3 nucleotides: TGTGCCAGCAGGGGACAGGTCCTCGGTCAGCCCCAGCATTTT. Its protein is CASRGQVLGQPQHF.

The CDR3 DNA reads TGTGCCAGCTCTGGGGACAGGCCTGGAAAAAGAGGGAGGGGGGAGCTGTTTTTT. It yields the protein CASSGDRPGKRGRGELFF. The chain recombines TRBV25-1 with TRBJ2-2, with 8 bases matching TRBD1. CDR3 length equals 18 residues. Germline assignment: CDR1 MGHDK and CDR2 SYGVNS. Trimming removed 8 bases from V and 8 bases from J; junction bases left unmatched: 22.

The rearrangement joins TRBV6-5 to TRBJ1-1, with a tentative D call TRBD1 (6 bases). The CDR3 runs 15 residues. The germline V gene has CDR1 MNHEY and CDR2 SVGAGI. V was pared by 0 bases and J by 4 bases, with 12 bases between. In DNA, the CDR3 is TGTGCCAGCAGTTACTCAATAGGGGGTACCACTGAAGCTTTCTTT. The encoded protein is CASSYSIGGTTEAFF.

This chain joins TRBV3-1 (or the pseudogene TRBV3-2) and TRBJ1-2; no reliable D call. Trimming stripped 0 bases from V and 7 bases from J, with 12 bases between. This CDR3 contains 14 residues. Germline-derived CDR1 and CDR2 are LGHDT and YNNKEL (reference sequence). The CDR3 DNA reads as TGTGCCAGCAGCCAAGACGTCCGTATGCGTGGCTACACCTTC. Its translation: CASSQDVRMRGYTF.

In its sample, this clone was seen once. This sequence joins TRBV7-3 and TRBJ2-7; TRBD2 matches 7 bases. The CDR3 length is 18 residues. CDR1 is SGHTA, CDR2 FQGTGA, per germline. V dropped 4 bases and J dropped 2; count of bases not matched to a gene: 17. The CDR3, as DNA: TGTGCCAGCAGCTGGGAGGGAGACCAAGGACGGGCGACCTACGAGCAGTACTTC. Amino acid sequence: CASSWEGDQGRATYEQYF.

The CDR3 DNA follows: TGTGCCAGCAGTTACACGGGACAGATCTACGAGCAGTACTTC. Translation: CASSYTGQIYEQYF. The chain is built from TRBV6-2 or TRBV6-3 and TRBJ2-7; 7 bases align to TRBD1. The trim removed 2 bases at V and 3 bases at J, leaving 4 bases unmatched. CDR1 is MNHEY and CDR2 is SVGEGT in the germline V gene. This CDR3 has 14 amino acids.

The chain is built from TRBV30 and TRBJ2-7; perhaps TRBD1 as D (5 bases). Deletions cut 0 bases from V and 7 bases from J, with 16 bases between. Germline CDR1 GTSNPN, CDR2 SVGIG (reference sequence). The CDR3 loop spans 14 amino acids. The CDR3 loop reads CAWSVGRAANEQYF. The CDR3 bases are TGTGCCTGGAGTGTGGGCAGGGCGGCCAATGAGCAGTACTTC.

The chain couples TRBV18 to TRBJ1-1; the D gene is possibly TRBD1 (6 bases). The length of the CDR3 is 12 residues. V shed 5 bases and J shed 9 bases, with 13 bases lying between them. Germline V lookup: CDR1 KGHSH, CDR2 LQKENI. The CDR3 DNA is TGTGCCAGCTCATCTGGACAGTCAAAAGCTTTCTTT. Residues: CASSSGQSKAFF.

The chain uses TRBV7-9 and TRBJ1-4, with D tentatively TRBD1 (6 bases). Germline-derived CDR1 and CDR2 are SEHNR and FQNEAQ (reference sequence). The germline V and J ends were trimmed by 5 bases and 5 bases, with 15 bases remaining between them. The CDR3 spans 15 residues. Here the CDR3 reads CASSPTGRLNEKLFF. The CDR3 DNA follows: TGTGCCAGCAGCCCGACAGGCCGGCTAAATGAAAAACTGTTTTTT.

This clone was seen more than once but under ten times. J is TRBJ2-1 and V is TRBV30, with D unclear. Trimming removed 2 bases from V and 4 bases from J, with 9 bases in between. The CDR3 consists of 13 residues. Germline V gives CDR1 GTSNPN, CDR2 SVGIG (reference sequence). CDR3 amino acids: CAWSIGGYNEQFF. DNA for the CDR3: TGTGCCTGGAGTATCGGCGGATACAATGAGCAGTTCTTC.